This T cell receptor (beta chain) was sequenced during a study of PD-L1 blockade in urothelial cancer. Assay used: immunoSEQ multiplex PCR; TCRdb lists only in-frame clones, some missing. The data show about 130,000 clones, roughly 88% seen once. Germline V lookup: CDR1 MDHEN, CDR2 SYDVKM. The CDR3 length is 16 residues. With 1 base removed from V and 2 bases from J, the gap between germline ends came to 14 bases. Time point meaning: peripheral blood 6 weeks after treatment start. The sample was PBMCs, taken around atezolizumab (anti-PD-L1) treatment. The sequence derives from a man aged 45-65 years with urothelial cancer. J is TRBJ2-5 and V is TRBV28, with D possibly being TRBD2 (5 bases). The CDR3 here is CASSLSVGAAQETQYF. In DNA form, the CDR3 reads TGTGCCAGCAGTTTATCAGTCGGAGCGGCACAAGAGACCCAGTACTTC.